The 9 T cell receptor beta chains below come from one sample, sequenced in a study of neurological immune-mediated disorders. TCRdb itself ran the 5' RACE reads through MiXCR, one entry per CDR3 protein. Seen here are approximately 24,000 distinct CDR3 sequences, around an eighth observed once, and the top ten hold 16%. The sequenced sample consisted of PBMCs. Receptor source: a woman aged 35 to 49 with HTLV-1-associated myelopathy (HAM/TSP).

This clonotype was seen at least ten times. V and J are TRBV20-1 and TRBJ2-1; TRBD2 aligns across 8 bases. The V gene end was trimmed by 7 bases and the J gene end by 4 bases; junction bases not matched to a gene: 3. This CDR3 contains 12 residues. Germline-derived CDR1 and CDR2 are DFQATT and SNEGSKA (reference sequence). CDR3 region: CSVRGGYNEQFF. In DNA form, the CDR3 reads TGCAGTGTCCGCGGGGGGTACAATGAGCAGTTCTTC.

This clonotype was recorded many times. The chain has TRBV20-1 and TRBJ1-2, with TRBD1 identical over 8 bases. The length of the CDR3 is 13 residues. CDR1 is DFQATT, CDR2 SNEGSKA, per germline (reference sequence). Trimming took 2 bases from V and 6 from J; bases not matched to a gene: 5. Here the CDR3 DNA reads TGCAGTGCTAGACAGGGGGCCAAGGATGGCTACACCTTC. Its translation: CSARQGAKDGYTF.

The sample holds many counts of this clonotype. The DNA for the CDR3 is TGTGCCAGCAGGTCGGGGGGGACGAATGAGCAGTTCTTC. Its protein product is CASRSGGTNEQFF. The chain employs TRBV7-3 and TRBJ2-1, with TRBD2 matching over 8 bases. CDR1 and CDR2 from the germline V gene are SGHTA and FQGTGA. Unmatched junction bases numbered 5, after V lost 6 bases and J lost 7 bases. The CDR3 sequence is 13 residues long. The full variable domain, rest sourced from reference TRBV7-3 and TRBJ2-1, is GAGVSQTPSNKVTEKGKYVELRCDPISGHTALYWYRQSLGQGPEFLIYFQGTGAADDSGLPNDRFFAVRPEGSVSTLKIQRTERGDSAVYLCASRSGGTNEQFFGPGTRLTVL.

In this sample, this clonotype turned up many times. The V and J genes are TRBV20-1 and TRBJ2-1; perhaps D is TRBD1 or TRBD2 (5 bases each). The CDR3 is 14 amino acids. Per the germline V gene, CDR1 is DFQATT and CDR2 is SNEGSKA (reference sequence). Trimming removed 1 base from V and 10 bases from J, with 17 bases in between. This CDR3 is CSARGGGTRVEQFF. The CDR3, as DNA: TGCAGTGCTAGAGGTGGGGGAACACGGGTAGAGCAGTTCTTC.

This clonotype was recorded at least ten times. This rearrangement joins TRBV5-1 to TRBJ1-2; D may be TRBD1 (5 bases). Germline CDR1 reads SGHRS; CDR2 reads YFSETQ. V lost 0 bases and J lost 6, with 15 bases in between. This CDR3 has 15 residues. The DNA of the CDR3 is TGCGCCAGCAGCTTGGAAGGGACGGATCTCGATGGCTACACCTTC. It yields the protein CASSLEGTDLDGYTF.

In its sample, this clonotype was seen many times. The chain carries TRBV5-1 and TRBJ2-1, with D possibly matching TRBD2 (6 bases). The V gene's germline CDR1 is SGHRS and CDR2 YFSETQ. V lost 4 bases to trimming and J lost 7 bases, with 18 bases between them. CDR3 length: 15 residues. The CDR3 region has the DNA TGCGCCAGCAGCAGCAACACCGGGGGTAAGAATGAGCAGTTCTTC. Translation gives CASSSNTGGKNEQFF.

This clonotype was observed at least ten times. This chain connects TRBV7-9 to TRBJ2-5, with TRBD1 matching over 7 bases. Germline CDR1 reads SEHNR; CDR2 reads FQNEAQ (reference sequence). Germline trimming cut 5 bases from V and 5 bases from J; bases unmatched to any gene: 8. This CDR3 is 14 amino acids long. CDR3 nucleotides: TGTGCCAGCAGCCCGGACAGGACGCCGGAGACCCAGTACTTC. Translating it yields CASSPDRTPETQYF. Based on the CDR3 plus reference TRBV7-9 and TRBJ2-5, the full variable domain is DTGVSQNPRHKITKRGQNVTFRCDPISEHNRLYWYRQTLGQGPEFLTYFQNEAQLEKSRLLSDRFSAERPKGSFSTLEIQRTEQGDSAMYLCASSPDRTPETQYFGPGTRLLVL.

This clonotype was seen ten or more times. The chain uses TRBV10-1 and TRBJ2-7; 7 bases match TRBD1. CDR3 length: 13 residues. Germline V gives CDR1 WNHNN, CDR2 SYGVQD (reference sequence). V shed 9 bases and J 0 bases; nucleotides not matched to a gene: 5. CDR3 DNA: TGCGCCAGTGGAGCAGGGGGCTCCTACGAGCAGTACTTC. It is translated as CASGAGGSYEQYF.

The V gene is TRBV12-3 or TRBV12-4, the J gene TRBJ2-4, with a tentative D call TRBD1 (5 bases). This CDR3 region has 16 residues. The V and J ends lost 3 bases and 1 base respectively, with 13 bases between them. The CDR3 here is CASSLTESVAKNIQYF. The CDR3 DNA sequence: TGTGCCAGCAGTTTGACAGAGTCCGTGGCCAAAAACATTCAGTACTTC.